This TCR beta chain is from a study of blood T cell repertoires in COVID-19. Germline lookup yields CDR1 SGHAT and CDR2 FQNNGV. The CDR3 is 14 amino acids. With 3 bases clipped from V and 3 bases from J, the junction kept 4 bases outside the gene matches. Repertoires were generated with immunoSEQ multiplex PCR, while TCRdb's copy carries only in-frame clones and drops some. The sample yields around 150,000 clones, around 84% seen once. The TCR comes from a man in his forties who had recovered from COVID-19. V and J are TRBV11-2 and TRBJ2-7, with 8 bases lining up with TRBD1. The sequencing input was PBMCs or T cells enriched from blood (not recorded which). DNA of the CDR3: TGTGCCAGCAGCTTGGGACAGGCACTCTACGAGCAGTACGTC. Translation gives CASSLGQALYEQYV.